Listed below are T cell receptor beta chains from one sample, sequenced in a study of yellow fever vaccine responses in identical twins. TCRdb reprocessed the RT-PCR reads with MiXCR, giving one entry per CDR3 protein. The sample includes 1,000 or so distinct CDR3 sequences, just over 75% of them seen just once. The sample here was T cells from blood (PBMCs), unsorted or a sorted subset (not recorded which), taken before or after yellow fever vaccination (not recorded which). The receptors stem from a female donor who received the yellow fever vaccine. The CDR3 runs from the conserved cysteine through the conserved F or W. Fields, in order: CDR3 protein, CDR3 DNA, D gene, V gene, J gene, clone size. The D gene is left open where the match is weak. Size is omitted from some rows. Given values are once, few, many or a class for expanded clones.

cdr3_aa: CASSLGWSYEQYF; cdr3_nt: TGTGCTAGCAGCTTAGGATGGTCCTACGAGCAGTACTTC; d_call: NA; v_call: TRBV7-7; j_call: TRBJ2-7; clone_size: NA
cdr3_aa: CASSRVANEKLFF; cdr3_nt: TGTGCCAGCAGTCGGGTTGCGAATGAAAAACTGTTTTTT; d_call: NA; v_call: TRBV6-1; j_call: TRBJ1-4; clone_size: NA
cdr3_aa: CASSQDSGSSYNEQFF; cdr3_nt: TGCGCCAGCAGCCAGGATAGCGGGAGCTCCTACAATGAGCAGTTCTTC; d_call: TRBD2; v_call: TRBV4-3; j_call: TRBJ2-1; clone_size: large
cdr3_aa: CASSSVNTGELFF; cdr3_nt: TGTGCCAGCAGCTCAGTGAACACCGGGGAGCTGTTTTTT; d_call: NA; v_call: TRBV11-3; j_call: TRBJ2-2; clone_size: NA
cdr3_aa: CAISGGPASGNTIYF; cdr3_nt: TGTGCCATCAGTGGGGGACCAGCCTCTGGAAACACCATATATTTT; d_call: NA; v_call: TRBV10-3; j_call: TRBJ1-3; clone_size: NA
cdr3_aa: CASSLAPSGMPNEQFF; cdr3_nt: TGTGCCAGCAGCTTAGCCCCTAGCGGGATGCCGAATGAGCAGTTCTTC; d_call: TRBD2; v_call: TRBV11-1; j_call: TRBJ2-1; clone_size: NA
cdr3_aa: CASSLANGGQETQYF; cdr3_nt: TGTGCCAGCAGCTTAGCAAATGGTGGCCAAGAGACCCAGTACTTC; d_call: NA; v_call: TRBV11-1; j_call: TRBJ2-5; clone_size: NA
cdr3_aa: CASSFGVGEFGTDTQYF; cdr3_nt: TGTGCCAGCAGCTTTGGGGTTGGGGAGTTCGGCACAGATACGCAGTATTTT; d_call: NA; v_call: TRBV11-2; j_call: TRBJ2-3; clone_size: NA
cdr3_aa: CATRKGRQETQYF; cdr3_nt: TGTGCCACCAGAAAGGGCAGGCAAGAGACCCAGTACTTC; d_call: NA; v_call: TRBV15; j_call: TRBJ2-5; clone_size: NA
cdr3_aa: CASSQGARWDEQYF; cdr3_nt: TGCGCCAGCAGCCAAGGAGCCAGGTGGGACGAGCAGTACTTC; d_call: NA; v_call: TRBV4-3; j_call: TRBJ2-7; clone_size: NA
cdr3_aa: CASSLVVRSSYEQYF; cdr3_nt: TGTGCCAGCAGCTTGGTTGTCAGGAGCTCCTACGAGCAGTACTTC; d_call: NA; v_call: TRBV5-6; j_call: TRBJ2-7; clone_size: NA
cdr3_aa: CASSRTTVDGYTF; cdr3_nt: TGCGCCAGCAGCAGGACGACAGTGGATGGCTACACCTTC; d_call: NA; v_call: TRBV5-1; j_call: TRBJ1-2; clone_size: NA
cdr3_aa: CSVTTGTNSYEQYF; cdr3_nt: TGCAGCGTTACAACCGGGACAAACTCCTACGAGCAGTACTTC; d_call: NA; v_call: TRBV29-1; j_call: TRBJ2-7; clone_size: NA
cdr3_aa: CASSQQGAIYGYTF; cdr3_nt: TGTGCCAGCAGTCAACAGGGGGCTATCTATGGCTACACCTTC; d_call: TRBD1; v_call: TRBV6-1; j_call: TRBJ1-2; clone_size: once
cdr3_aa: CASSPGTGGSDTQYF; cdr3_nt: TGTGCCAGCAGCCCCGGGACAGGGGGCTCAGATACGCAGTATTTT; d_call: TRBD1; v_call: TRBV7-9; j_call: TRBJ2-3; clone_size: NA
cdr3_aa: CASSQGLAGSYNEQFF; cdr3_nt: TGTGCCAGCAGCCAAGGACTAGCGGGATCCTACAATGAGCAGTTCTTC; d_call: TRBD2; v_call: TRBV4-2; j_call: TRBJ2-1; clone_size: NA
cdr3_aa: CASSPGLLEQYF; cdr3_nt: TGTGCCAGCAGCCCCGGACTACTCGAGCAGTACTTC; d_call: NA; v_call: TRBV7-6; j_call: TRBJ2-7; clone_size: NA
cdr3_aa: CASSSGSPGFSGNTIYF; cdr3_nt: TGTGCCAGCAGTTCCGGGAGCCCGGGGTTCTCTGGAAACACCATATATTTT; d_call: NA; v_call: TRBV6-2/TRBV6-3; j_call: TRBJ1-3; clone_size: NA
cdr3_aa: CACRLRDTYGYTF; cdr3_nt: TGTGCCTGCCGTCTCCGGGACACCTATGGCTACACCTTC; d_call: NA; v_call: TRBV30; j_call: TRBJ1-2; clone_size: NA
cdr3_aa: CASSLASGGTDTQYF; cdr3_nt: TGTGCCAGCAGTCTGGCTAGCGGGGGAACAGATACGCAGTATTTT; d_call: TRBD2; v_call: TRBV12-3/TRBV12-4; j_call: TRBJ2-3; clone_size: NA
cdr3_aa: CASSQDRGLAQSTDTQYF; cdr3_nt: TGCGCCAGCAGCCAAGATCGCGGACTAGCGCAGAGCACAGATACGCAGTATTTT; d_call: TRBD2; v_call: TRBV4-3; j_call: TRBJ2-3; clone_size: NA
cdr3_aa: CSASYERAQETQYF; cdr3_nt: TGCAGTGCTAGTTATGAAAGGGCCCAAGAGACCCAGTACTTC; d_call: NA; v_call: TRBV20-1; j_call: TRBJ2-5; clone_size: NA
cdr3_aa: CASSERTSGPNTGELFF; cdr3_nt: TGTGCCAGCAGTGAGAGGACTAGCGGTCCGAACACCGGGGAGCTGTTTTTT; d_call: TRBD2; v_call: TRBV11-1; j_call: TRBJ2-2; clone_size: NA
cdr3_aa: CSATGTYSSYNEQFF; cdr3_nt: TGCAGTGCAACCGGGACTTATAGCTCCTACAATGAGCAGTTCTTC; d_call: NA; v_call: TRBV20-1; j_call: TRBJ2-1; clone_size: once
cdr3_aa: CASSRDYEQYF; cdr3_nt: TGCGCCAGCAGCCGGGACTACGAGCAGTACTTC; d_call: NA; v_call: TRBV5-1; j_call: TRBJ2-7; clone_size: NA
cdr3_aa: CASSQDALSSYNEQFF; cdr3_nt: TGCGCCAGCAGCCAAGATGCGTTAAGCTCCTACAATGAGCAGTTCTTC; d_call: NA; v_call: TRBV4-3; j_call: TRBJ2-1; clone_size: hyperexpanded
cdr3_aa: CASSPRTGNTIYF; cdr3_nt: TGTGCCAGCAGCCCGCGGACTGGAAACACCATATATTTT; d_call: NA; v_call: TRBV11-1; j_call: TRBJ1-3; clone_size: NA
cdr3_aa: CASRGLAAYNEQFF; cdr3_nt: TGTGCCAGCAGGGGACTAGCGGCTTACAATGAGCAGTTCTTC; d_call: TRBD2; v_call: TRBV28; j_call: TRBJ2-1; clone_size: NA
cdr3_aa: CASSLASLAEAFF; cdr3_nt: TGCGCCAGCAGCTTGGCCTCGCTCGCTGAAGCTTTCTTT; d_call: NA; v_call: TRBV5-1; j_call: TRBJ1-1; clone_size: NA
cdr3_aa: CSARVFGGADTQYF; cdr3_nt: TGCAGTGCTAGAGTCTTTGGAGGTGCAGATACGCAGTATTTT; d_call: NA; v_call: TRBV20-1; j_call: TRBJ2-3; clone_size: NA
cdr3_aa: CASSQGGDRGADTQYF; cdr3_nt: TGCGCCAGCAGCCAAGGTGGGGACAGGGGTGCAGATACGCAGTATTTT; d_call: TRBD1; v_call: TRBV4-1; j_call: TRBJ2-3; clone_size: NA
cdr3_aa: CASSLARATDTQYF; cdr3_nt: TGCGCCAGCAGCTTGGCCAGGGCCACAGATACGCAGTATTTT; d_call: NA; v_call: TRBV5-1; j_call: TRBJ2-3; clone_size: NA
cdr3_aa: CASSRGTGELFF; cdr3_nt: TGTGCCAGCAGCCGTGGGACCGGGGAGCTGTTTTTT; d_call: NA; v_call: TRBV12-3/TRBV12-4; j_call: TRBJ2-2; clone_size: NA
cdr3_aa: CASSLPTANYQPQHF; cdr3_nt: TGTGCCAGCAGCTTACCTACCGCGAACTATCAGCCCCAGCATTTT; d_call: NA; v_call: TRBV7-2; j_call: TRBJ1-5; clone_size: NA
cdr3_aa: CASSFIQSSYNEQFF; cdr3_nt: TGTGCCAGCAGCTTTATTCAGAGCTCCTACAATGAGCAGTTCTTC; d_call: NA; v_call: TRBV11-2; j_call: TRBJ2-1; clone_size: NA
cdr3_aa: CASSLEGVLADEQFF; cdr3_nt: TGCGCCAGCAGCTTGGAGGGAGTTTTGGCCGATGAGCAGTTCTTC; d_call: NA; v_call: TRBV5-1; j_call: TRBJ2-1; clone_size: NA